This TCR beta chain is from a study of vaccination and CD4 T cells after COVID-19. Overall study: Following dose two, a median approximately 74 days (range 14 to 241) passed before post-vaccine samples were taken.

Cultured CD4+ T cells had their DNA profiled by the Oncomine TCR Beta short-read assay. TCRdb processed the PCR reads anew with MiXCR; each CDR3 protein has one entry. This repertoire shows fewer than 15,000 distinct CDR3 sequences, 35% found once; its top ten account for 9% to 13%. Treatment defined: approximately 9-day PBMC culture with coronavirus spike peptide pools or control peptides (ViraFEST assay). Trimming cost V 3 bases and J 6 bases, with 21 bases left between them. The CDR3 spans 16 residues. The germline V gene has CDR1 DFQATT and CDR2 SNEGSKA (reference sequence). With respect to this clonotype: Its target is not known.

Sequenced sample: CD4+ T cells from blood, cultured in vitro. This TCR was recovered from a human donor who had recovered from COVID-19. This sequence joins TRBV20-1 and TRBJ2-1, with D possibly TRBD2 on 5 matching bases. In DNA form, the CDR3 reads TGCAGTGCTAGGTTACCTAAGGACGGAGGCCCCAATGAGCAGTTCTTC. Translated, it gives CSARLPKDGGPNEQFF.